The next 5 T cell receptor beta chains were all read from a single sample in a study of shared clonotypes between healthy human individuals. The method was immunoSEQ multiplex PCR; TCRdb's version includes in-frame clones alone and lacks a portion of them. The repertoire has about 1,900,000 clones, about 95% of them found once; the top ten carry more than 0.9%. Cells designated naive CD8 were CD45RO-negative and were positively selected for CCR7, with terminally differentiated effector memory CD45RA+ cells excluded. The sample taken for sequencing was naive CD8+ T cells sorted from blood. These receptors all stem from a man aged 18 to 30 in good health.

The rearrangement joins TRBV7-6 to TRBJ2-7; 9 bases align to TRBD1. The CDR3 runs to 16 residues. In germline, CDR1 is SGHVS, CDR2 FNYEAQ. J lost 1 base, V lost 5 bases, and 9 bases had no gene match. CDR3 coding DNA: TGTGCCAGCAGCGAAACTACAGGGGGCTCATCCTACGAGCAGTACTTC. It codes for CASSETTGGSSYEQYF.

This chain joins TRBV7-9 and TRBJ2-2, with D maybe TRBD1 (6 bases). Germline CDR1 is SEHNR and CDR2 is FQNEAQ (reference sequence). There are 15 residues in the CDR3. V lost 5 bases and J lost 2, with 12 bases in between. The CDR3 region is CASSEPGHNTGELFF. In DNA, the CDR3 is TGTGCCAGCAGCGAGCCGGGACACAACACCGGGGAGCTGTTTTTT.

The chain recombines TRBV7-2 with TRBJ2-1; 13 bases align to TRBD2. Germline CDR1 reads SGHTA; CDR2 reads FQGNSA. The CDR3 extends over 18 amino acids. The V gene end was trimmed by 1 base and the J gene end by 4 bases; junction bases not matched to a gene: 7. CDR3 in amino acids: CASSLGLLAGGHYNEQFF. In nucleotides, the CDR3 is TGTGCCAGCAGCTTAGGGTTACTAGCGGGGGGGCATTACAATGAGCAGTTCTTC.

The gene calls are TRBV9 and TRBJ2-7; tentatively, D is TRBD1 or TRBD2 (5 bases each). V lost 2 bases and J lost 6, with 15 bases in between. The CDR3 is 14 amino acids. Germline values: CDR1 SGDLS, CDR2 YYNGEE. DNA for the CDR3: TGTGCCAGCAGCGTCGGGACCGGGCTAGCCGAGCAGTACTTC. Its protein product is CASSVGTGLAEQYF.

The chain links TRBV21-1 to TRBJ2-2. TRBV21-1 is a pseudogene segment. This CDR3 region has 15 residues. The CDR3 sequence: CASSKSSKGIGELFF. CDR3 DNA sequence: TGTGCCAGCAGCAAAAGCTCAAAAGGAATCGGGGAGCTGTTTTTT.